This TCR beta chain was obtained from a study of breast tumors, draining lymph nodes, adjacent tissues. TCRdb re-called the multiplex PCR reads with MiXCR, one entry per CDR3 protein. The repertoire holds under 110,000 distinct CDR3 sequences, with more than 30% as singletons. V gave up 6 bases and J gave up 6 bases, with 9 bases separating them. Germline CDR1 SNHLY, CDR2 FYNNEI. This CDR3 is built from 11 residues. Broader study findings: Tumor TCR diversity was below lymph nodes but above nontumor tissue. Findings are consistent with lymph node origin and intratumoral expansion of most tumor T cells.

Axillary draining lymph nodes of breast cancer patients supplied the node samples. The sample holds many counts of this clonotype. The antigen is unknown. The chain uses TRBV2 and TRBJ2-7; D remains unclear. The TCR was taken from a female donor with breast cancer. Some clones in this sample may be carry-over from other donors' samples. The specimen was axillary lymph node tissue. The CDR3, as DNA: TGTGCCAGCAGGGTCGGTCCCGAGCAGTACTTC. Encoded protein: CASRVGPEQYF.